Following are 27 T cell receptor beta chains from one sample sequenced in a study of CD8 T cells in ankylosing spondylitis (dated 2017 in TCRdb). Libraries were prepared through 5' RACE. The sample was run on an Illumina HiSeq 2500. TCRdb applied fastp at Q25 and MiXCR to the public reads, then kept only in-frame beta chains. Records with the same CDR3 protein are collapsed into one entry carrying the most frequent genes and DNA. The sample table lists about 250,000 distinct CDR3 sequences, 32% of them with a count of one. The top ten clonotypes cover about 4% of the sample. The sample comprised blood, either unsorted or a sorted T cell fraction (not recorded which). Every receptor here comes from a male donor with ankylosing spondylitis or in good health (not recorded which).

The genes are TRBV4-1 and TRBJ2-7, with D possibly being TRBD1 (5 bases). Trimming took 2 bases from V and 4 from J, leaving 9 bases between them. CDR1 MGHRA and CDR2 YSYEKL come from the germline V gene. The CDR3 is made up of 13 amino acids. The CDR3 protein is CASSQSQGYEQYF. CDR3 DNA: TGCGCCAGCAGCCAATCTCAGGGTTACGAGCAGTACTTC.

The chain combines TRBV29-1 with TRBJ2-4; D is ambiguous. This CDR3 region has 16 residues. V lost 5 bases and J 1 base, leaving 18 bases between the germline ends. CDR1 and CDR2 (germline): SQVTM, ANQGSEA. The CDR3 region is CSVKVGTLGAKNIQYF. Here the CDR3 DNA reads TGCAGCGTTAAGGTTGGAACCCTGGGGGCCAAAAACATTCAGTACTTC.

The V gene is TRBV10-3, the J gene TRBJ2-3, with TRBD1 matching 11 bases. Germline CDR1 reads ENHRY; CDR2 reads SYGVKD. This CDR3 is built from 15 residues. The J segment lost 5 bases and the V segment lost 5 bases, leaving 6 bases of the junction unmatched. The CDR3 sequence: CAISTGQGAGDTQYF. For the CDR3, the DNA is TGTGCCATCAGTACCGGACAGGGGGCGGGAGATACGCAGTATTTT.

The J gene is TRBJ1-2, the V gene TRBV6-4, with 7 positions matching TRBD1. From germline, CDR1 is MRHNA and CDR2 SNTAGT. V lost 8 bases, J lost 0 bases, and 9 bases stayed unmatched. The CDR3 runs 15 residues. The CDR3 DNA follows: TGTGCCAGCGCTCCGCAGGGGGGAGCTAACTATGGCTACACCTTC. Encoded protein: CASAPQGGANYGYTF.

This chain's CDR3 is CAPRVAGVREQFF. The CDR3 region has the DNA TGTGCCCCGAGGGTAGCGGGGGTCAGGGAGCAGTTCTTC. The chain is built from TRBV7-2 and TRBJ2-1; TRBD2 matches 9 bases. Germline V CDR1 and CDR2: SGHTA, FQGNSA. V trimming: 11 bases; J trimming: 10 bases; junction bases outside the gene matches: 12. This CDR3 comprises 13 residues.

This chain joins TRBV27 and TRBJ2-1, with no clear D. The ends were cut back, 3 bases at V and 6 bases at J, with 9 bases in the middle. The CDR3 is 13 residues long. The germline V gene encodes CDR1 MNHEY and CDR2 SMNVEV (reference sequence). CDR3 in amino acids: CASSFRSLNEQFF. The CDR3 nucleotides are TGTGCCAGCAGTTTCCGTTCCCTCAATGAGCAGTTCTTC.

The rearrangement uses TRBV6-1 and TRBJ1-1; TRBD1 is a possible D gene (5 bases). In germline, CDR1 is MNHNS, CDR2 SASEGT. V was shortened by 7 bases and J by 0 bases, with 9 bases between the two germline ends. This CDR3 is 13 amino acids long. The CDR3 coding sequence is TGTGCCAGCAAAGACAGATTGAACACTGAAGCTTTCTTT. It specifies CASKDRLNTEAFF.

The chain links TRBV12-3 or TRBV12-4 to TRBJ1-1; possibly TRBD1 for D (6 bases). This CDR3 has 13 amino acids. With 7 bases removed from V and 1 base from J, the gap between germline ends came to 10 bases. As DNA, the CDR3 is TGTGCCAGCATAGGACAGAAGAACACTGAAGCTTTCTTT. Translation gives CASIGQKNTEAFF.

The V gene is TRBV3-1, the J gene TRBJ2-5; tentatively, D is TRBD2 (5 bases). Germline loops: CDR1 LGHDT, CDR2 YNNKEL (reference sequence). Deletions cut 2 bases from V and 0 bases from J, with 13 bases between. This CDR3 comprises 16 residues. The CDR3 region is CASSQYVRGNQETQYF. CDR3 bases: TGTGCCAGCAGCCAATATGTCCGAGGGAACCAAGAGACCCAGTACTTC.

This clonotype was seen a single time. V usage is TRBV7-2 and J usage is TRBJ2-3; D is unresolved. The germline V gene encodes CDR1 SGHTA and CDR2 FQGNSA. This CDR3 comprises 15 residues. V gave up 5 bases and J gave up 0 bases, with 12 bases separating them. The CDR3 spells CASSPRAASTDTQYF. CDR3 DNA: TGTGCCAGCAGCCCAAGAGCAGCTAGCACAGATACGCAGTATTTT. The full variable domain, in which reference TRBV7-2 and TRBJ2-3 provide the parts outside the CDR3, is GAGVSQSPSNKVTEKGKDVELRCDPISGHTALYWYRQSLGQGLEFLIYFQGNSAPDKSGLPSDRFSAERTGGSVSTLTIQRTQQEDSAVYLCASSPRAASTDTQYFGPGTRLTVL.

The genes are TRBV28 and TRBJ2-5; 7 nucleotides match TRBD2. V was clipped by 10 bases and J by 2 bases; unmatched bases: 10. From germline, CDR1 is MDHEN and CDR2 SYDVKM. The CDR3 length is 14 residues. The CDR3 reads CATSWGGSQETQYF. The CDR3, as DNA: TGTGCCACCTCCTGGGGGGGAAGTCAAGAGACCCAGTACTTC.

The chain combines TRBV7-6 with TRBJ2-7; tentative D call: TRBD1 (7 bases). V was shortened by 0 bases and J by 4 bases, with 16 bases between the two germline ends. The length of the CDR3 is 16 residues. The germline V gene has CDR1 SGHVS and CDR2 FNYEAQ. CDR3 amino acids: CASSLALGRGAYEQYF. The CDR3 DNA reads TGTGCCAGCAGCTTAGCATTGGGCAGGGGGGCGTACGAGCAGTACTTC.

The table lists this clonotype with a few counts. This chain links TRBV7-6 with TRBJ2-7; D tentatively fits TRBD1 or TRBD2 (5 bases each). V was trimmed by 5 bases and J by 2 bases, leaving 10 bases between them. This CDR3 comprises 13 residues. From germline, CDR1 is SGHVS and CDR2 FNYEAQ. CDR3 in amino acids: CASSPRDAYEQYF. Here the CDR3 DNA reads TGTGCCAGCAGCCCCCGGGACGCCTACGAGCAGTACTTC.

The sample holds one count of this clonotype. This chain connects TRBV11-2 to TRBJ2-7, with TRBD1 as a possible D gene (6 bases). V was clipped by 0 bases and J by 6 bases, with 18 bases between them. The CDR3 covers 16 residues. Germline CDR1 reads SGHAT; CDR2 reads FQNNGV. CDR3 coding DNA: TGTGCCAGCAGCTTAGATCTGACACAGGGTTTATTCGAGCAGTACTTC. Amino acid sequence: CASSLDLTQGLFEQYF.

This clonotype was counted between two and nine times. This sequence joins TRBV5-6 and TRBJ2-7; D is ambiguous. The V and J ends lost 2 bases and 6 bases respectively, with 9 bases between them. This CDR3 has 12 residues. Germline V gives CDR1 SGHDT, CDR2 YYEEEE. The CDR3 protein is CASSFVKSEQYF. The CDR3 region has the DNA TGTGCCAGCAGCTTTGTCAAGTCCGAGCAGTACTTC.

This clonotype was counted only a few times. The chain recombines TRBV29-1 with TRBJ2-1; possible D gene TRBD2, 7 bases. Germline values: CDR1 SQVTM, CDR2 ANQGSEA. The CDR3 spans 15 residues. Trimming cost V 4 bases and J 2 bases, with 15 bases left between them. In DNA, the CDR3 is TGCAGCGTTGTGGGACGGCGGGGGCCCTACAATGAGCAGTTCTTC. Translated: CSVVGRRGPYNEQFF.

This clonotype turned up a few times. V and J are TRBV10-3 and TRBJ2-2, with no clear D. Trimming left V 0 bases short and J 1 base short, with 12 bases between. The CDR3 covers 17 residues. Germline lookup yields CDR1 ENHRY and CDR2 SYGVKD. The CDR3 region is CAISESGWTVNTGELFF. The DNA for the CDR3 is TGTGCCATCAGTGAGTCTGGGTGGACGGTGAACACCGGGGAGCTGTTTTTT.

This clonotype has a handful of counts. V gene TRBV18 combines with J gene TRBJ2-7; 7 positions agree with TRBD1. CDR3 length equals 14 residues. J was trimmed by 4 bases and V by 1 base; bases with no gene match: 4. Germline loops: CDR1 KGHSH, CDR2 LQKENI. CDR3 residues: CASSPRTGEYEQYF. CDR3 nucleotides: TGTGCCAGCTCACCACGTACAGGGGAGTACGAGCAGTACTTC. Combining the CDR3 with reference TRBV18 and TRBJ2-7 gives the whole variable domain NAGVMQNPRHLVRRRGQEARLRCSPMKGHSHVYWYRQLPEEGLKFMVYLQKENIIDESGMPKERFSAEFPKEGPSILRIQQVVRGDSAAYFCASSPRTGEYEQYFGPGTRLTVT.

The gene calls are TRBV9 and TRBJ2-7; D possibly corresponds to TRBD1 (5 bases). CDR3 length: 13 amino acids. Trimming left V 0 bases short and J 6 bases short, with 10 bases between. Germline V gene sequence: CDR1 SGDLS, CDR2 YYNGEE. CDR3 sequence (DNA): TGTGCCAGCAGCGTAGCTGGGGCCTCCGAGCAGTACTTC. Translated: CASSVAGASEQYF.

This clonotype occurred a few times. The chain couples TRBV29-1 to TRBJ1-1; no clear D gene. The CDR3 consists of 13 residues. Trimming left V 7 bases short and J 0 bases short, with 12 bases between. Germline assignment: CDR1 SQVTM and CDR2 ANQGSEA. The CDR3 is CSDLGFMNTEAFF. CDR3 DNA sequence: TGCAGCGACCTAGGGTTCATGAACACTGAAGCTTTCTTT.

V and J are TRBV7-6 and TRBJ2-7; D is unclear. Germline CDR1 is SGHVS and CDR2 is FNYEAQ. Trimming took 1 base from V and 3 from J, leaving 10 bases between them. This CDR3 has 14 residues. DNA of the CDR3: TGTGCCAGCAGCTTAGGCAGAAATTACTACGAGCAGTACTTC. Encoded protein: CASSLGRNYYEQYF.

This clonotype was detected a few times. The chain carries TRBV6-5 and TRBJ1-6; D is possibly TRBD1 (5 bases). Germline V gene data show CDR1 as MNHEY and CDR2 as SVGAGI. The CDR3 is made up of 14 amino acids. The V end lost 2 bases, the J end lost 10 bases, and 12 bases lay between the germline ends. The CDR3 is CASSYRDRQSPLHF. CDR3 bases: TGTGCCAGCAGTTACCGAGACAGACAGTCACCCCTCCACTTT.

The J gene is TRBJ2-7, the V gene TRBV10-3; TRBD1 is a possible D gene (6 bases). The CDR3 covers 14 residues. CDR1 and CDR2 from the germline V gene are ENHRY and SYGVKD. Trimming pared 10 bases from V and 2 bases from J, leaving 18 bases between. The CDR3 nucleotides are TGTGCCACGACAGACCGGGACATCACCTACGAGCAGTACTTC. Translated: CATTDRDITYEQYF.

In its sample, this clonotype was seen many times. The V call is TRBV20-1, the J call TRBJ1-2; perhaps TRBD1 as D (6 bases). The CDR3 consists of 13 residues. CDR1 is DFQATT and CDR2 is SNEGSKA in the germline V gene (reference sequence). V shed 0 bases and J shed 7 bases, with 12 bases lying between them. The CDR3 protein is CSARDGRGGGYTF. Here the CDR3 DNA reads TGCAGTGCTAGAGATGGCAGGGGCGGTGGCTACACCTTC.

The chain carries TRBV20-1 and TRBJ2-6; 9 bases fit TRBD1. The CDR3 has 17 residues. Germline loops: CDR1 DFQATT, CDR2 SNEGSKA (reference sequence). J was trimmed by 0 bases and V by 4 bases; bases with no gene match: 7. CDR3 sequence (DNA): TGCAGTGCTACCAGACAGGGGGACCCCTCTGGGGCCAACGTCCTGACTTTC. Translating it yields CSATRQGDPSGANVLTF.

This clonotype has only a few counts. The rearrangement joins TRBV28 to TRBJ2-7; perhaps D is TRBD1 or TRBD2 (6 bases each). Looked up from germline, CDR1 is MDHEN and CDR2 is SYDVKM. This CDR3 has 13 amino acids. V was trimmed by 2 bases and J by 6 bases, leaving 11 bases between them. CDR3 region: CASSLEQGGEQYF. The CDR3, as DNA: TGTGCCAGCAGTTTAGAACAGGGAGGCGAGCAGTACTTC.

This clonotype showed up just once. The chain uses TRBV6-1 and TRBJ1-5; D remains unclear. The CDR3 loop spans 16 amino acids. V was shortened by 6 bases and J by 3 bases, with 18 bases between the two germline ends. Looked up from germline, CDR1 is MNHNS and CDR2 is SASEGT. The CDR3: CASRLRGSALNQPQHF. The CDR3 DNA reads TGTGCCAGCAGACTACGGGGTTCGGCCCTCAATCAGCCCCAGCATTTT.